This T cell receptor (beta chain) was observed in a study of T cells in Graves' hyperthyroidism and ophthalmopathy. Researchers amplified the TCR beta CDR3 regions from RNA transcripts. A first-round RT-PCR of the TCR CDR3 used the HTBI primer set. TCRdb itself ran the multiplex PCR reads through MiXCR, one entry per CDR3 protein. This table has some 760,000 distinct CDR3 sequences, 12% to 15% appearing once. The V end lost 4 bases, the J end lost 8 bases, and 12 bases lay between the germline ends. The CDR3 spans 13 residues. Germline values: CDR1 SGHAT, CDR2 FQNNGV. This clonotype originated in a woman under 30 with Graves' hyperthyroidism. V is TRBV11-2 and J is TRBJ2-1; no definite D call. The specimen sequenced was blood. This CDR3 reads CASSSQLTHEQFF. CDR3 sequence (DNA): TGTGCCAGCAGCTCCCAATTAACCCATGAGCAGTTCTTC.